This T cell receptor beta chain derives from a study of T-cell memory formation after mild COVID-19. Across the whole study: The two donors had largely donor-specific TCR clusters.

This clonotype has just a few counts. The antigen is undetermined. TCRdb used MiXCR to reprocess the 5' RACE reads, holding one entry per CDR3 protein. In the table there are around 82,000 distinct CDR3 sequences, around 13% of which are singletons. The length of the CDR3 is 15 residues. CDR1 and CDR2 from the germline V gene are LGHNA and YSLEER. With 4 bases removed from V and 1 base from J, the gap between germline ends came to 13 bases. Study outcomes and limitations: Largely, contracting CD4+ clones fell within CM and EM, and contracting CD8+ clones within EMRA. That cross-reactive memory joined was suggested by some responding clones appearing in pre-infection memory.

The clonotype originates from a man aged 18-30 years who had mild COVID-19 (a few samples of this study predate the infection). Cell type and time point are not known. Sequencing input: PBMCs or a T cell subset sorted from them (not recorded which). The rearrangement joins TRBV4-3 to TRBJ2-5; D tentatively reads TRBD1 or TRBD2 (5 bases each). CDR3 sequence: CASSRSVGPQETQYF. Written as DNA, the CDR3 is TGCGCCAGCAGCCGTTCAGTGGGACCCCAAGAGACCCAGTACTTC.